These T cell receptor beta chains were read from a single sample in a study of cytomegalovirus exposure and HLA in healthy donors. Produced via immunoSEQ multiplex PCR; TCRdb's table is partial and in-frame only. In the table there are some 130,000 clones, about 80% of which are singletons. The material sequenced was PBMCs. All receptors derive from a man aged 25-45 years in good health and CMV-seronegative. Each CDR3 is given with its conserved first and last residue. Each record gives: CDR3 DNA, CDR3 protein, D gene, J gene, clone size, V gene. D genes are given only for firm matches. Clone size is not always given. Where it is, it says once, few, many or a class for expanded clones.

TGCAGCGTTGAGTTTCTATCGAGTGAAGCTTTCTTT	CSVEFLSSEAFF	-	TRBJ1-1	-	TRBV29-1
TGTGCCAGCAGCTTAGTCCGGGACTACCCCTTGTATGAGCAGTTCTTC	CASSLVRDYPLYEQFF	TRBD2	TRBJ2-1	-	TRBV7-2
TGTGCCAGCAATTTAGGTCAGGGGTTGGATGAAAAACTGTTTTTT	CASNLGQGLDEKLFF	-	TRBJ1-4	-	TRBV6-1
TGTGCCAGCAGTTTCCTAGCGGGCACAGATACGCAGTATTTT	CASSFLAGTDTQYF	TRBD2	TRBJ2-3	-	TRBV28
TGTGCCAGCACGGGTACAGGGGAGAGGCAGCCCCAGCATTTT	CASTGTGERQPQHF	TRBD1	TRBJ1-5	once	TRBV2
TGTGCCAGTAATCCGGGACAGGGCTCCTACAATGAGCAGTTCTTC	CASNPGQGSYNEQFF	TRBD1	TRBJ2-1	-	TRBV19
TGTGCCAGCAGCGTTGACGGGGAGTACAATGAGCAGTTCTTC	CASSVDGEYNEQFF	-	TRBJ2-1	-	TRBV9
TGTGCCTGGAGTCCTTATAAAGCAGGGATCCAGCCCCAGAATTTT	CAWSPYKAGIQPQNF	-	TRBJ1-5	-	TRBV30
TGCGCCAGCAGCTCCGGACAGGGGAACTTTAACACTGAAGCTTTCTTT	CASSSGQGNFNTEAFF	TRBD1	TRBJ1-1	once	TRBV5-1
TGTGCCAGCAGCTTGTTGGGGCGGGACGCCCAGCGGGGGTACAATGAGCAGTTCTTC	CASSLLGRDAQRGYNEQFF	TRBD2	TRBJ2-1	few	TRBV7-8
TGCAGCGTTGAAGACCGGACAGGGGGGACTGAAGCTTTCTTT	CSVEDRTGGTEAFF	TRBD1	TRBJ1-1	few	TRBV29-1
TGTGCTAGTGGCTTCGGACAGTGGACTGAAGCTTTCTTT	CASGFGQWTEAFF	-	TRBJ1-1	-	TRBV12-5
TGTGCCAGCACGAAGGCAGGGGCCTGCGGCTACACCTTC	CASTKAGACGYTF	-	TRBJ1-2	few	TRBV28
TGCGCCAGCAGCCAAGAAGGTCTTCGGGGTGAAAAACTGTTTTTT	CASSQEGLRGEKLFF	-	TRBJ1-4	few	TRBV4-3
TGTGCCAGCAGTTACTCGAGCAACTACGAGCAGTACTTC	CASSYSSNYEQYF	-	TRBJ2-7	few	TRBV6-5
TGCGCCAGCAGCCGGACTAGCGGGAGGGCCTACACCGGGGAGCTGTTTTTT	CASSRTSGRAYTGELFF	TRBD2	TRBJ2-2	once	TRBV5-1
TGTGCCAGCAGCTCCTCGCCCTCCGGGACCCAGTACTTC	CASSSSPSGTQYF	-	TRBJ2-5	-	TRBV11-3
TGTGCCAGCAGTGAAGCGGGAGGAGGATCACCCCTCCACTTT	CASSEAGGGSPLHF	-	TRBJ1-6	few	TRBV6-1
TGTGCCAGCAGCGTCCGGGACAGGCCTTTAACCAGAAACACCATATATTTT	CASSVRDRPLTRNTIYF	TRBD1	TRBJ1-3	-	TRBV7-9
TGCAGCGTTGAAGACGCGGGGGGCTCCTACAATGAGCAGTTCTTC	CSVEDAGGSYNEQFF	TRBD2	TRBJ2-1	-	TRBV29-1
TGTGCCAGCAGACGAGAACAAACAGGTCTCTCCTACAATGAGCAGTTCTTC	CASRREQTGLSYNEQFF	-	TRBJ2-1	-	TRBV5-4
TGTGCCAGCAGCCGAACCCGGACAGGGACTGAAGCTTTCTTT	CASSRTRTGTEAFF	TRBD1	TRBJ1-1	-	TRBV7-2
TGTGCCAGCAGTTATGAACAGGGGGCGTTTAATGGCTACACCTTC	CASSYEQGAFNGYTF	TRBD1	TRBJ1-2	-	TRBV6-5
TGTGCCAGCAGAGGGGGCTCGGACGGAAACACTGAAGCTTTCTTT	CASRGGSDGNTEAFF	TRBD1	TRBJ1-1	-	TRBV2
TGTGCCAGCAGTCCCAACGAACTCACAGCCGTCGGCACTGAAGCTTTCTTT	CASSPNELTAVGTEAFF	-	TRBJ1-1	-	TRBV27
TGTGCCAGCAGTTTCCAAGCGGGAGGGACTTACGAGCAGTACTTC	CASSFQAGGTYEQYF	TRBD2	TRBJ2-7	-	TRBV27
TGCGCCAGCAGCTTGGCCCCGGACAACACCTACGAGCAGTACTTC	CASSLAPDNTYEQYF	-	TRBJ2-7	-	TRBV5-1
TGTGCCAGCAGTGAATGGACCTCTGGGGCAGTCTCTGGAAAGACCATATATTTT	CASSEWTSGAVSGKTIYF	-	TRBJ1-3	once	TRBV6-1
TGTGCTAGTGGTTTGTCCGTCGGGAATGAGCAGTTCTTC	CASGLSVGNEQFF	-	TRBJ2-1	-	TRBV12-5
TGTGCCAGCAGCACGACAGAAGAGACCCAGTACTTC	CASSTTEETQYF	-	TRBJ2-5	-	TRBV7-9
TGTGCCAGCAGCACTTTTCGGACAGGGAGCTCCTACGAGCAGTACTTC	CASSTFRTGSSYEQYF	TRBD1	TRBJ2-7	-	TRBV7-2
TGTGCCAGCAGTGTGTTTCAGGATCCGGGGTTAGGGAACTATGGCTACACCTTC	CASSVFQDPGLGNYGYTF	-	TRBJ1-2	-	TRBV2
TGTGCCAGCAGTTTTTGGGGGCTAGGCAATGAGCAGTTCTTC	CASSFWGLGNEQFF	-	TRBJ2-1	-	TRBV27
TGCGCCAGCAGCTTGGCAGGGGGCAACAATCAGCCCCAGCATTTT	CASSLAGGNNQPQHF	TRBD1	TRBJ1-5	-	TRBV5-1
TGTGCCTGGAGGGCCCTAGCTTTCATGAACACTGAAGCTTTCTTT	CAWRALAFMNTEAFF	-	TRBJ1-1	few	TRBV30
TGTGCCAGCAGCCGTTCTCCACTGACATTCTCCTACAATGAGCAGTTCTTC	CASSRSPLTFSYNEQFF	-	TRBJ2-1	-	TRBV11-3
TGCGCCAGCAGCCAGGACACTTATCAGCCCCAGCATTTT	CASSQDTYQPQHF	-	TRBJ1-5	few	TRBV5-1
TGTGCCAGCAGCTTCCCGAGAAGTTCCTACGAGCAGTACTTC	CASSFPRSSYEQYF	-	TRBJ2-7	-	TRBV7-9
TGCGCCAGCAGCCTGAGACAGGGTCGCATGGGAGAGACCCAGTACTTC	CASSLRQGRMGETQYF	TRBD1	TRBJ2-5	once	TRBV5-1
TGCAGCGTTGATAGGCCTAGCGGGACCAATGAGCAGTTCTTC	CSVDRPSGTNEQFF	TRBD2	TRBJ2-1	once	TRBV29-1
TGCGCCAGCAGCCTCGGACTAGCGGCTACCGGGGAGCTGTTTTTT	CASSLGLAATGELFF	TRBD2	TRBJ2-2	once	TRBV4-1
TGTGCCAGCAGCTCCCCACAGACTGAAGCTTTCTTT	CASSSPQTEAFF	-	TRBJ1-1	-	TRBV7-9
TGTGCCAGCAGTTTAGGGTCTAGCGCATACAATGAGCAGTTCTTC	CASSLGSSAYNEQFF	-	TRBJ2-1	-	TRBV27
TGTGCCAGCAGTCCTAATGACAGGGAGATAGCCTACGAGCAGTACTTC	CASSPNDREIAYEQYF	TRBD1	TRBJ2-7	-	TRBV28
TGTGCCAGTAGTATTTCGGCAGATACGCAGTATTTT	CASSISADTQYF	-	TRBJ2-3	-	TRBV19
TGTGCCAGCAGCTTGTATACAGGGTTGTACACTGAAGCTTTCTTT	CASSLYTGLYTEAFF	-	TRBJ1-1	few	TRBV7-2
TGTGCCACCAGGGGACAGGCGGTGAACACTGAAGCTTTCTTT	CATRGQAVNTEAFF	TRBD1	TRBJ1-1	once	TRBV15
TGTGCCAGCAGCCCCCGACAGGGGGCGTACACTCCGTTCTTC	CASSPRQGAYTPFF	TRBD1	TRBJ2-1	-	TRBV5-4
TGTGCCAGCAGCCAAACAGGGAAACTTATCTACGAGCAGTACTTC	CASSQTGKLIYEQYF	-	TRBJ2-7	-	TRBV7-9
TGCGCCAGCCGTCTAGCGGGTGGGCAGCCGACCTACGAGCAGTACTTC	CASRLAGGQPTYEQYF	TRBD2	TRBJ2-7	-	TRBV5-1
TGTGCCAGCAGCTTAGCCCCTGACTGGAACTACGAGCAGTACTTC	CASSLAPDWNYEQYF	-	TRBJ2-7	-	TRBV11-2